One and the same sample provided the 17 T cell receptor beta chains below, sequenced in a study of shared clonotypes between healthy human individuals. TCRdb's copy holds only in-frame clones and misses some; the assay was immunoSEQ multiplex PCR. The repertoire consists of 450,000 or so clones, with around 77% occurring once and the leading ten covering approximately 12%. The sequenced sample was PBMCs. The source of these receptors is a woman in her 40s in good health. Some clones in this sample may be carry-over from other donors' samples.

The chain employs TRBV7-9 and TRBJ2-1, with 10 bases matching TRBD1. Germline lookup yields CDR1 SEHNR and CDR2 FQNEAQ (reference sequence). V gave up 5 bases and J gave up 10 bases; unmatched junction bases: 11. The CDR3 runs 15 residues. The CDR3: CASSLGQGETGEQFF. The DNA of the CDR3 is TGTGCCAGCAGCCTCGGACAGGGGGAGACGGGAGAGCAGTTCTTC.

The chain carries TRBV5-6 and TRBJ2-1, with D perhaps matching TRBD1 (5 bases). CDR3 length: 13 amino acids. Germline V gene data show CDR1 as SGHDT and CDR2 as YYEEEE. V was trimmed by 1 base and J by 9 bases, leaving 11 bases between them. CDR3 in amino acids: CASSLSWGGEQFF. For the CDR3, the DNA is TGTGCCAGCAGCTTGAGTTGGGGCGGTGAGCAGTTCTTC.

The chain combines TRBV7-9 with TRBJ1-4, with 8 bases identical to TRBD1. The CDR3 consists of 15 residues. V shed 5 bases, J shed 6 bases, and the junction held 8 bases outside the gene matches. The V gene's germline CDR1 is SEHNR and CDR2 FQNEAQ (reference sequence). CDR3 loop: CASSQDRGGYEKLFF. CDR3 sequence (DNA): TGTGCCAGCAGCCAAGACAGGGGCGGGTATGAAAAACTGTTTTTT.

The chain has TRBV2 and TRBJ2-1; D unresolved. V lost 4 bases to trimming and J lost 4 bases, with 8 bases between them. The CDR3 is 13 amino acids. CDR1 and CDR2 (germline): SNHLY, FYNNEI. The CDR3 DNA reads TGTGCCAGCAGTGCCTACGCGTACAATGAGCAGTTCTTC. Translating it yields CASSAYAYNEQFF.

The chain uses TRBV6-5 and TRBJ1-4; a weak D match, TRBD1 (6 bases). This CDR3 comprises 14 residues. V was pared by 4 bases and J by 8 bases, with 14 bases between. Germline CDR1 and CDR2: MNHEY and SVGAGI. The CDR3 spells CASSSQGIGEKLFF. In nucleotides, the CDR3 is TGTGCCAGCAGTTCCCAGGGGATCGGGGAAAAACTGTTTTTT.

This clone was observed a handful of times. A much larger clone is a single base away; this may be a read error. This chain links TRBV9 with TRBJ2-2; 9 nucleotides agree with TRBD2. The CDR3 consists of 17 residues. CDR1 and CDR2 (germline): SGDLS, YYNGEE. The J segment lost 3 bases and the V segment lost 4 bases, leaving 10 bases of the junction unmatched. The CDR3 region has the DNA TGTGCCAGCAGCCCAAACCTAGCGGGAACCGACACCGGGGAGCTGTTTTTT. Protein: CASSPNLAGTDTGELFF. The whole variable domain, filled in from reference TRBV9 and TRBJ2-2, reads DSGVTQTPKHLITATGQRVTLRCSPRSGDLSVYWYQQSLDQGLQFLIQYYNGEERAKGNILERFSAQQFPDLHSELNLSSLELGDSALYFCASSPNLAGTDTGELFFGEGSRLTVL.

In this sample, this clone turned up once. The V gene is TRBV28, the J gene TRBJ2-3; D not certain. The CDR3 sequence is 15 residues long. From germline, CDR1 is MDHEN and CDR2 SYDVKM. Trimming shortened V by 6 bases and J by 1 base, and 14 bases separated the two germline ends. The CDR3 protein is CASRGYRLGTDTQYF. The CDR3 DNA is TGTGCCAGCAGGGGCTATAGGTTGGGCACAGATACGCAGTATTTT.

For the CDR3, the DNA is TGTGCCAGCAGCAAATCAGGGGGGGACATTCAGTACTTC. It specifies CASSKSGGDIQYF. V gene TRBV28 combines with J gene TRBJ2-4; D is perhaps TRBD1 or TRBD2 (7 bases each). V lost 6 bases, J lost 8 bases, and 14 bases lay in between. Germline values: CDR1 MDHEN, CDR2 SYDVKM. The CDR3 is 13 amino acids.

This clone is a singleton in its sample. The chain couples TRBV6-5 to TRBJ2-6; D is ambiguous. CDR3 length: 15 residues. Germline assignment: CDR1 MNHEY and CDR2 SVGAGI. V lost 4 bases and J 2 bases, leaving 9 bases between the germline ends. CDR3 residues: CASSSPIPGANVLTF. The CDR3 region has the DNA TGTGCCAGCAGTTCGCCGATCCCTGGGGCCAACGTCCTGACTTTC.

Only one count was recorded for this clone. J is TRBJ2-7 and V is TRBV5-8; tentative D call: TRBD2 (5 bases). The CDR3 runs 17 residues. Germline CDR1 SGHTS, CDR2 YDEGEE. V shed 0 bases and J shed 6 bases, with 22 bases lying between them. This CDR3 reads CASSLELEHLNSGEQYF. The CDR3 coding sequence is TGTGCCAGCAGCTTGGAGCTAGAGCACTTAAACAGCGGCGAGCAGTACTTC.

In this sample, this clone turned up once. This sequence joins TRBV4-1 and TRBJ2-7; D is ambiguous. CDR3 length equals 14 residues. Germline V lookup: CDR1 MGHRA, CDR2 YSYEKL. Trimming left V 6 bases short and J 3 bases short, with 15 bases between. CDR3 in DNA: TGCGCCAGCAGTCCGCAGTACGGGCTCTACGAGCAGTACTTC. Amino acid sequence: CASSPQYGLYEQYF.

The sample holds a few counts of this clone. V usage is TRBV6-5 and J usage is TRBJ2-7, with 9 bases that match TRBD1. Germline-derived CDR1 and CDR2 are MNHEY and SVGAGI. J lost 3 bases, V lost 9 bases, and 6 bases had no gene match. The CDR3 extends over 13 amino acids. As DNA, the CDR3 is TGTGCCAGTACTGGACAGGGGCTCTACGAGCAGTACTTC. The encoded protein is CASTGQGLYEQYF.

In this sample, this clone turned up many times. The chain is built from TRBV5-1 and TRBJ2-3; possible D gene TRBD2, 5 bases. The CDR3 extends over 15 amino acids. V was pared by 0 bases and J by 3 bases, with 11 bases between. Germline CDR1 reads SGHRS; CDR2 reads YFSETQ. In DNA form, the CDR3 reads TGCGCCAGCAGCTTGGGGCTAGCAGTTACAGATACGCAGTATTTT. Protein product: CASSLGLAVTDTQYF.

This clone was counted a single time. This chain connects TRBV5-1 to TRBJ2-2, with D perhaps matching TRBD1 (6 bases). This CDR3 spans 14 amino acids. CDR1 SGHRS and CDR2 YFSETQ come from the germline V gene. V was shortened by 3 bases and J by 6 bases, with 12 bases between the two germline ends. The CDR3 protein is CASSSSQGSGELFF. The CDR3 nucleotides read TGCGCCAGCAGCTCTTCGCAGGGGTCCGGGGAGCTGTTTTTT.

The rearrangement links TRBV2 to TRBJ2-2, with D tentatively TRBD1 (6 bases). Germline V gene lookup returns CDR1 SNHLY and CDR2 FYNNEI. V lost 5 bases and J lost 2, with 12 bases in between. The CDR3 consists of 15 residues. The CDR3 protein is CASSRQGLNTGELFF. The CDR3 coding sequence is TGTGCCAGCAGTCGGCAGGGGTTAAACACCGGGGAGCTGTTTTTT.

The sample holds one count of this clone. This specimen includes other DNA sequences encoding the same CDR3. V gene TRBV9 combines with J gene TRBJ1-2; TRBD1 matches at 9 bases. CDR1 SGDLS and CDR2 YYNGEE come from the germline V gene. Trimming took 3 bases from V and 2 from J; bases not matched to a gene: 2. The CDR3 has 14 amino acids. The CDR3 sequence is CASSAGQGNYGYTF. The CDR3 DNA reads TGTGCCAGCAGCGCGGGACAGGGAAACTATGGCTACACCTTC.

CDR3 loop: CASTTGTGGVEQFF. For the CDR3, the DNA is TGTGCCAGTACCACCGGGACAGGGGGTGTTGAGCAGTTCTTC. This chain links TRBV6-6 with TRBJ2-1; TRBD1 agrees at 11 bases. The junction had 10 bases not matched to a gene; V was cut back by 9 bases and J by 9 bases. This CDR3 is 14 amino acids long. Germline values: CDR1 MNHNY, CDR2 SVGAGI (reference sequence).